These 14 T cell receptor beta chains originate from one sample sequenced in a study of blood T cell repertoires in COVID-19. The repertoire was sequenced with immunoSEQ multiplex PCR; TCRdb's copy has only in-frame clones and lacks some. The table shows about 94,000 clones, with roughly four fifths occurring only once. The sample comprised peripheral blood. These receptor sequences come from a man aged 55 to 70 with acute or convalescent COVID-19.

The chain combines TRBV4-3 with TRBJ2-1; D not resolved. The germline V and J ends were trimmed by 4 bases and 0 bases, with 10 bases remaining between them. There are 15 residues in the CDR3. The germline V gene encodes CDR1 LGHNA and CDR2 YSLEER. DNA for the CDR3: TGCGCCAGCAGCCCCGGCGGCGGCTCCTACAATGAGCAGTTCTTC. Encoded protein: CASSPGGGSYNEQFF.

The chain is built from TRBV5-1 and TRBJ1-4; 7 bases fit TRBD1. J gave up 3 bases and V 1 base, and 6 bases lay outside the gene matches. Per the germline V gene, CDR1 is SGHRS and CDR2 is YFSETQ. The CDR3 is 16 residues long. CDR3 in DNA: TGCGCCAGCAGCTTGCAACAGGGGTCGGCTAATGAAAAACTGTTTTTT. Translating it yields CASSLQQGSANEKLFF.

The chain joins TRBV4-2 to TRBJ1-1; no clear D. Looked up from germline, CDR1 is LGHNA and CDR2 is YNFKEQ. This CDR3 region has 18 residues. V was shortened by 2 bases and J by 4 bases, with 23 bases between the two germline ends. The DNA for the CDR3 is TGTGCCAGCAGCCAAAAAGGTGGTAAATGGGAGGCGAGCACTGAAGCTTTCTTT. It is translated as CASSQKGGKWEASTEAFF.

This chain uses TRBV7-2 with TRBJ1-2; 9 bases fit TRBD1. The CDR3 runs to 14 residues. Germline trimming cut 2 bases from V and 6 bases from J; bases unmatched to any gene: 4. Germline V gene lookup returns CDR1 SGHTA and CDR2 FQGNSA. CDR3 in amino acids: CASSLKGQGDGYTF. CDR3 sequence (DNA): TGTGCCAGCAGCTTAAAGGGACAGGGTGATGGCTACACCTTC.

The chain uses TRBV4-2 and TRBJ1-5, with D uncertain. V lost 0 bases, J lost 6 bases, and 15 bases lay in between. The CDR3 runs to 16 residues. The germline CDR1 and CDR2 sequences are LGHNA and YNFKEQ. The CDR3 loop reads CASSQEGSGYGQPQHF. CDR3 DNA sequence: TGTGCCAGCAGCCAAGAGGGATCGGGGTACGGTCAGCCCCAGCATTTT.

This clone was seen a single time. J is TRBJ2-7 and V is TRBV5-4; TRBD1 agrees at 9 bases. Germline assignment: CDR1 SGHNT and CDR2 YYREEE (reference sequence). Trimming at V came to 2 bases and at J to 4 bases, leaving 4 bases not matched to a gene. CDR3 size: 14 residues. CDR3 DNA: TGTGCCAGCAGCTTTGAGACAGGGGGTTACGAGCAGTACTTC. It encodes CASSFETGGYEQYF. Based on the CDR3 plus reference TRBV5-4 and TRBJ2-7, the full variable domain is ETGVTQSPTHLIKTRGQQVTLRCSSQSGHNTVSWYQQALGQGPQFIFQYYREEENGRGNFPPRFSGLQFPNYSSELNVNALELDDSALYLCASSFETGGYEQYFGPGTRLTVT.

The V call is TRBV5-4, the J call TRBJ2-5, with 8 nucleotides matching TRBD1. V dropped 2 bases and J dropped 5; count of bases not matched to a gene: 8. The germline gives CDR1 SGHNT, CDR2 YYREEE (reference sequence). The CDR3 runs to 15 residues. The chain's CDR3 is CASSLDRGGGETQYF. The CDR3 DNA is TGTGCCAGCAGCTTAGACAGGGGAGGTGGGGAGACCCAGTACTTC.

The chain joins TRBV30 to TRBJ1-2, with TRBD1 matching 12 bases. The germline CDR1 and CDR2 sequences are GTSNPN and SVGIG (reference sequence). J lost 3 bases, V lost 0 bases, and 8 bases had no gene match. The CDR3 totals 17 residues. Here the CDR3 DNA reads TGTGCCTGGAGTGTCCGACCGGGACAGGGGGCTGACTATGGCTACACCTTC. This encodes CAWSVRPGQGADYGYTF.

The genes are TRBV14 and TRBJ1-2; TRBD1 aligns across 8 bases. V shed 5 bases, J shed 8 bases, and the junction held 13 bases outside the gene matches. Germline loops: CDR1 SGHDN, CDR2 FVKESK. CDR3 length equals 15 residues. CDR3: CASSFTGGAFEGYTF. The DNA of the CDR3 is TGTGCCAGCAGCTTCACAGGGGGAGCCTTCGAGGGCTACACCTTC.

The genes are TRBV9 and TRBJ1-2; no definite D call. Germline-derived CDR1 and CDR2 are SGDLS and YYNGEE. CDR3 length: 15 residues. V lost 0 bases and J lost 3, with 12 bases in between. CDR3 amino acids: CASSVDGDNYYGYTF. CDR3 sequence (DNA): TGTGCCAGCAGCGTAGACGGAGATAATTACTATGGCTACACCTTC.

This chain connects TRBV29-1 to TRBJ2-7; 8 bases align to TRBD1. Germline-derived CDR1 and CDR2 are SQVTM and ANQGSEA. The CDR3 has 15 amino acids. V lost 6 bases to trimming and J lost 2 bases; unmatched junction nucleotides: 12. The CDR3 DNA is TGCAGCGTCGCTTCCCGGACAGGGTTTGCCTACGAGCAGTACTTC. Protein product: CSVASRTGFAYEQYF.

This clone showed up just a few times. The rearrangement joins TRBV4-2 to TRBJ1-3; D might be TRBD1 (5 bases). This CDR3 contains 17 residues. Germline CDR1 is LGHNA and CDR2 is YNFKEQ. The V gene lost 0 bases and the J gene lost 1 base, with 13 bases spanning the gap. Here the CDR3 DNA reads TGTGCCAGCAGCCAAGACAGGGCCCTATTATCTGGAAACACCATATATTTT. Protein: CASSQDRALLSGNTIYF.

Note on this clone: The conserved phenylalanine or tryptophan is not found at the CDR3 terminus, so this likely reflects a read error. The DNA is omitted, as the CDR3 cannot be located on it reliably, and the CDR3 follows TCRdb's listing. V usage is TRBV21-1 and J usage is TRBJ1-2. TRBV21-1 is a known pseudogene. The CDR3 numbers 10 amino acids, ends counted. The CDR3 protein is CASSNGGFTY.

This sequence joins TRBV4-3 and TRBJ2-3; 9 bases align to TRBD2. V shed 1 base and J 3 bases; nucleotides not matched to a gene: 8. Per the germline V gene, CDR1 is LGHNA and CDR2 is YSLEER. The CDR3 spans 17 residues. The CDR3 nucleotides are TGCGCCAGCAGCCAAGGCACAGCGGGGGGTAGTACAGATACGCAGTATTTT. Protein: CASSQGTAGGSTDTQYF.